A selection of T cell receptor beta chains follows, all from one sample in a study of shared clonotypes between healthy human individuals. Assay: immunoSEQ multiplex PCR; the TCRdb copy retains only in-frame clones and omits some. The sample has 550,000 to 750,000 clones; about 91% are singletons. Sequenced input: naive CD8+ T cells sorted from blood. The receptors here all came from a man aged 25 to 45 in good health. Both conserved end residues are part of each CDR3. The D gene is left open where the match is weak. Clone size appears in some rows only: once, few, many, or a class for an expanded clone.

CDR3,DNA,V,size,D,J
CASSYISQETQYF,TGTGCCAGCAGTTATATTTCCCAAGAGACCCAGTACTTC,TRBV27,-,-,TRBJ2-5
CATTNPREGAIVNTEAFF,TGTGCCACCACTAATCCGAGGGAGGGGGCCATTGTTAACACTGAAGCTTTCTTT,TRBV15,-,TRBD1,TRBJ1-1
CAWSEGALSEAFF,TGTGCCTGGAGTGAGGGGGCGCTTAGTGAAGCTTTCTTT,TRBV30,-,TRBD1,TRBJ1-1
CASSLTRATNEKLFF,TGTGCCAGCAGTTTAACCAGGGCAACTAATGAAAAACTGTTTTTT,TRBV28,-,-,TRBJ1-4
CASINSGNFNEQFF,TGTGCCAGCATAAACAGCGGGAACTTTAATGAGCAGTTCTTC,TRBV7-9,-,TRBD2,TRBJ2-1
CASSTQGLNTQYF,TGTGCCAGCAGCACACAGGGGTTGAATACGCAGTATTTT,TRBV28,-,TRBD1,TRBJ2-3
CASSSRDRGTDTQYF,TGTGCCAGCAGTTCCCGGGACAGGGGCACAGATACGCAGTATTTT,TRBV27,-,TRBD1,TRBJ2-3
CASSLSVMNTEAFF,TGTGCCAGCAGTTTGTCAGTCATGAACACTGAAGCTTTCTTT,TRBV28,-,-,TRBJ1-1
CASSQDRTYGTQYF,TGCGCCAGCAGCCAAGATAGGACGTATGGGACGCAGTATTTT,TRBV4-3,-,-,TRBJ2-3
CASSPGAGTGDGYEQYF,TGTGCCAGCAGCCCGGGGGCCGGGACAGGGGATGGCTACGAGCAGTACTTC,TRBV7-9,-,TRBD1,TRBJ2-7
CASGDEQFF,TGCGCCAGTGGGGATGAGCAGTTCTTC,TRBV5-1,-,-,TRBJ2-1
CASSWVPGAQETQYF,TGTGCCAGCAGTTGGGTACCGGGAGCCCAAGAGACCCAGTACTTC,TRBV6-6,-,-,TRBJ2-5
CASSQPTVSGNTIYF,TGCGCCAGCAGCCAGCCGACAGTCTCTGGAAACACCATATATTTT,TRBV4-1,-,-,TRBJ1-3
CASSARDFSNTGELFF,TGTGCCAGCAGCGCCCGGGACTTCTCGAACACCGGGGAGCTGTTTTTT,TRBV9,once,-,TRBJ2-2
CASSPSTSGRFEQFF,TGTGCCAGCAGCCCCTCGACTAGCGGGAGGTTTGAGCAGTTCTTC,TRBV13,-,TRBD2,TRBJ2-1
CAWTRMAEVINEQFF,TGTGCCTGGACAAGGATGGCGGAGGTAATCAATGAGCAGTTCTTC,TRBV30,-,-,TRBJ2-1
CSVEDRDRDSGANVLTF,TGCAGCGTTGAAGATCGGGACAGGGACTCTGGGGCCAACGTCCTGACTTTC,TRBV29-1,-,TRBD1,TRBJ2-6
CASPGSAGVEVGQYF,TGTGCCAGCCCCGGATCCGCGGGGGTAGAGGTCGGGCAGTACTTC,TRBV2,-,TRBD2,TRBJ2-7
CSADFEKTGELFF,TGCAGCGCGGACTTTGAAAAAACCGGGGAGCTGTTTTTT,TRBV29-1,-,-,TRBJ2-2